The following is a T cell receptor (beta chain) sequence with its context. Its antigen remains unidentified. The data stem from a study of beta chain features in type 1 diabetes. Study observations and caveats: Compared to healthy donors, patients appeared to have naive, central memory and Treg TCRB repertoires that were more alike.

V was pared by 8 bases and J by 0 bases, with 8 bases between. Germline V CDR1 and CDR2: MDHEN, SYDVKM. This CDR3 region has 13 residues. TCRB transcripts that were expressed got sequenced, as all of the isolated RNA had been reverse transcribed. Each sample of naive, central memory or regulatory T cells had, on average, approximately 3.5 million reads. Generated by immunoSEQ multiplex PCR, the TCRdb table keeps only in-frame clones and is missing some. This table holds under 900,000 clones, roughly 15% found once. V usage is TRBV28 and J usage is TRBJ2-1; no clear D gene. The sample was naive CD4+ T cells from blood. The source of this sequence is a woman younger than 30 in good health. CDR3 in amino acids: CASFRSSYNEQFF. DNA for the CDR3: TGTGCCAGCTTCAGGAGCTCCTACAATGAGCAGTTCTTC.